This T cell receptor (beta chain) is from a study of blood T cells in healthy people across ages (dated by TCRdb to about 2015). Regarding the research as a whole: In model experiments, template switching captured about one uniquely barcoded TCR beta cDNA molecule for every two T cells. For two donors (one aged 18 to 29 and one aged 80 or older), the study analyzed two additional independent replicas of 1 million unique cDNA reads from the same blood draw. The donors were divided into four age groups: young (average approximately 17 years), middle-aged (over 35), aged (approximately 64) and long-lived (roughly 82). The study measured age-related changes in TCR beta repertoire diversity using deep sequencing normalized with unique cDNA molecular identifiers. To avoid experimental bias, donors of different ages were randomly spread across the sequencing lanes. What the research found in general, with its limitations: Compared with the aged group, the long-lived group had more naive CD4+ T cells, fewer expanded clones and increased TCR diversity, a pattern suggesting age selection. Estimates of total diversity based on one million sequenced T cells were regarded as lower bounds and as underestimates. Observed TCR beta diversity per million T cells fell roughly linearly with age, and a significant reduction was already apparent by age approximately 40. Conclusive comparison of naive and antigen-experienced compartments was prevented by the profiling of bulk unsorted PBMCs. There was a strong correlation between observed TCR beta diversity and the percentage of naive T cells measured by flow cytometry. The CMV infection status of donors was not known, potentially confounding age-related changes in expanded clonotypes.

The cysteine opens and the phenylalanine closes a CDR3 of 15 amino acids. Only CDR3 DNA is held: 45 bases, read in frame from base 1. From a lookup of the germline V gene (reference sequence), CDR1 and CDR2 are LGHDT and YNNKEL. Trimming accounts for 3 bases at V and 16 bases at J, while the number of junction bases matched to no gene is 14. Systemically healthy Caucasian individuals from Russia, 39 in total and aged about 6 to 95 years, were included as donors. Around 9.8 milliliters of peripheral blood were collected from each donor into EDTA-treated Vacutainer tubes. Ficoll-Paque density-gradient centrifugation was used to isolate PBMCs, with at least 6 million per sample. Trizol reagent was used to extract total RNA from the PBMCs, yielding at least 5.5 micrograms per sample. Naive CD45RAhigh/CD27high T cell percentages were measured by flow cytometry on a PBMC aliquot from every donor. Libraries were constructed by 5' RACE. Sequencing relied on an Illumina HiSeq 2500. The second PCR ran for about 6 to 11 cycles and used a J-beta primer mix along with a sample-barcoded 5' primer. A template-switch 5' adaptor carrying 12 random nucleotides introduced a unique molecular identifier onto each TCR beta cDNA molecule. At least 2.5 million CDR3-containing paired-end reads were obtained from each sample. The Mint cDNA synthesis kit, primed by a TRBC-specific oligonucleotide, was used to synthesize first-strand cDNA from all RNA. All cDNA was treated with uracil-DNA glycosylase and then went through a first 18-cycle PCR with the universal primers M1SS and BC2_uni_R. The authors processed their data as follows. Each sample was normalized by randomly selecting 1 million high-quality reads, each carrying a distinct molecular identifier. Reads with shared molecular identifiers were discarded instead of being binned into consensus sequences. CDR3 identification, clonotype clustering and error correction used MiTCR with a Q25 quality threshold and the strictest error-elimination algorithm. A nonparametric unseen species model using Euler transformation provided a lower-bound estimate of total TCR beta diversity. TCRdb's own reprocessing of the public reads used fastp at Q25 and MiXCR and kept productive beta chains. Rows are combined by CDR3 protein, so each entry shows the most common genes and DNA. TCRdb's processing, not the authors', yielded these V and J calls. A total of hundreds of thousands of distinct CDR3 sequences appear in this sample, around 31% of them only once. Clones ranked in the top ten supply 15% to 18% of the sample.

This clonotype was recorded only once. Its cognate antigen has yet to be identified. Nothing much larger sits one base from this clone, and base qualities are not available. Just one read gives weak support. Sequenced sample: blood. The chain is made from TRBV3-1 and TRBJ2-4; 11 central nucleotides agree with TRBD2. The source of this sequence is an elderly woman in good health. The CDR3 protein is CASSHLAGGQETHYF. In nucleotide form, the sequence is TGTGCCAGCAGCCATTTAGCGGGGGGGCAAGAGACCCACTACTTC.